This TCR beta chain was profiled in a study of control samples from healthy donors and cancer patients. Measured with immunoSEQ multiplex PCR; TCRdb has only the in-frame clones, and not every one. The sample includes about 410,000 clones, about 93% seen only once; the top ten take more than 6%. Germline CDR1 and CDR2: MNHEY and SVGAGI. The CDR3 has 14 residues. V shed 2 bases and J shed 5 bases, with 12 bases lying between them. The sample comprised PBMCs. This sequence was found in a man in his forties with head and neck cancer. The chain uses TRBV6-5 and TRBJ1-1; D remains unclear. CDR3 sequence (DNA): TGTGCCAGCAGTTACGCCTCAGCCGGGACTGAAGCTTTCTTT. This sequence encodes CASSYASAGTEAFF.